This TCR beta chain derives from a study of blood T cell repertoires in COVID-19. Germline loops: CDR1 MGHDK, CDR2 SYGVNS. The CDR3 extends over 13 amino acids. V shed 10 bases and J 6 bases; nucleotides not matched to a gene: 9. The data were produced by immunoSEQ multiplex PCR, yet TCRdb's version contains in-frame clones alone and is incomplete. The sample has around 170,000 clones, approximately 84% seen once; the top ten hold over 7%. Study members were between roughly 18 and 89 years old and lived in 24 US regions. The receptor was derived from a woman aged 45-65 years who had recovered from COVID-19. The sequenced material came from PBMCs or T cells enriched from blood (not recorded which). V gene TRBV25-1 combines with J gene TRBJ2-3, with 8 nucleotides matching TRBD1. CDR3 loop: CATGQGARDTQYF. CDR3 sequence (DNA): TGTGCCACCGGCCAGGGGGCAAGGGATACGCAGTATTTT.